These 22 T cell receptor beta chains were all obtained from the same sample, sequenced in a study of cytomegalovirus exposure and HLA in healthy donors. PCR employed 60 Vbeta and 13 Jbeta primers. Assay used: immunoSEQ multiplex PCR; TCRdb lists only in-frame clones, some missing. The table shows 170,000 or so clones, with 80% occurring only once. The sample consisted of PBMCs. These receptors originate from a man younger than 40 in good health and CMV-seropositive.

The chain recombines TRBV27 with TRBJ2-7, with 7 bases fitting TRBD2. Germline CDR1 and CDR2: MNHEY and SMNVEV (reference sequence). The V segment lost 3 bases and the J segment 3 bases; nucleotides outside the gene matches: 8. The CDR3 covers 15 residues. The CDR3 reads CASSLGGRALYEQYF. CDR3 bases: TGTGCCAGCAGTTTGGGGGGGAGGGCCCTCTACGAGCAGTACTTC.

The chain combines TRBV4-3 with TRBJ2-1; 9 bases line up with TRBD2. J lost 6 bases, V lost 1 base, and 10 bases had no gene match. Germline assignment: CDR1 LGHNA and CDR2 YSLEER. This CDR3 region has 17 residues. CDR3 sequence: CASSQVLRGGAANEQFF. CDR3 nucleotide sequence: TGCGCCAGCAGCCAAGTCCTCCGCGGGGGGGCCGCCAATGAGCAGTTCTTC.

This CDR3 reads CASSSRSYGYTF. The CDR3 nucleotides are TGTGCCAGCAGCAGCCGGAGCTATGGCTACACCTTC. This chain connects TRBV5-6 to TRBJ1-2; D ambiguous. The V and J ends lost 4 bases and 4 bases respectively, with 8 bases between them. CDR3 length equals 12 residues. Per the germline V gene, CDR1 is SGHDT and CDR2 is YYEEEE.

The chain uses TRBV6-6 and TRBJ2-1, with 10 bases lining up with TRBD1. V lost 5 bases and J lost 7; bases outside the gene matches: 11. The CDR3 consists of 16 residues. Per the germline V gene, CDR1 is MNHNY and CDR2 is SVGAGI (reference sequence). The CDR3: CASSRVRDRGRNEQFF. The CDR3, as DNA: TGTGCCAGCAGTCGGGTCCGGGACAGGGGAAGGAATGAGCAGTTCTTC.

V gene TRBV4-1 combines with J gene TRBJ1-6, with D perhaps matching TRBD1 (6 bases). The CDR3 has 14 amino acids. V was trimmed by 0 bases and J by 14 bases, leaving 14 bases between them. CDR1 and CDR2 (germline): MGHRA, YSYEKL. Here the CDR3 DNA reads TGCGCCAGCAGCCAAGAGGACAGCCTTCGAACCCTCCACTTT. Its protein product is CASSQEDSLRTLHF.

This clone was seen a few times. The chain couples TRBV28 to TRBJ2-7; D may be TRBD2 (7 bases). V lost 8 bases to trimming and J lost 5 bases, with 16 bases between them. Germline CDR1 is MDHEN and CDR2 is SYDVKM. This CDR3 contains 13 residues. The CDR3 DNA follows: TGTGCCAGCCGAGGGGGAGGGAGACACGAGCAGTACTTC. Translated, it gives CASRGGGRHEQYF.

This clone was observed a few times. This CDR3 reads CASSFMPSGTYEQYF. Here the CDR3 DNA reads TGTGCCAGCAGTTTCATGCCTAGCGGCACCTACGAGCAGTACTTC. V gene TRBV27 combines with J gene TRBJ2-7, with 7 bases matching TRBD2. The CDR3 is 15 residues long. Trimming at V came to 3 bases and at J to 2 bases, leaving 7 bases not matched to a gene. CDR1 MNHEY and CDR2 SMNVEV come from the germline V gene (reference sequence).

J is TRBJ1-2 and V is TRBV5-1; TRBD1 matches at 8 bases. The CDR3 consists of 15 residues. From germline, CDR1 is SGHRS and CDR2 YFSETQ. The V segment lost 3 bases and the J segment 3 bases; nucleotides outside the gene matches: 7. CDR3 sequence: CASSSRQGRDYGYTF. CDR3 bases: TGCGCCAGCAGCTCGCGACAGGGGAGAGACTATGGCTACACCTTC.

The rearrangement uses TRBV5-1 and TRBJ2-7; the D is unclear. Trimming took 0 bases from V and 7 from J, leaving 11 bases between them. Germline V gene sequence: CDR1 SGHRS, CDR2 YFSETQ. This CDR3 has 13 residues. CDR3 DNA: TGCGCCAGCAGCTTGGGGCCCCCTAGGGAGCAGTACTTC. The encoded protein is CASSLGPPREQYF.

The chain joins TRBV5-4 to TRBJ2-7; maybe TRBD2 (6 bases). The CDR3 covers 13 residues. Trimming cost V 1 base and J 3 bases, with 8 bases left between them. CDR1 is SGHNT and CDR2 is YYREEE in the germline V gene (reference sequence). Here the CDR3 reads CASSLLEGYEQYF. The DNA for the CDR3 is TGTGCCAGCAGCTTGCTGGAGGGCTACGAGCAGTACTTC.

The chain combines TRBV25-1 with TRBJ1-5, with 9 nucleotides matching TRBD1. The CDR3 runs to 16 residues. V shed 4 bases, J shed 1 base, and the junction held 5 bases outside the gene matches. The germline gives CDR1 MGHDK, CDR2 SYGVNS. The chain's CDR3 is CASSGQTGGSNQPQHF. DNA for the CDR3: TGTGCCAGCAGTGGACAGACAGGGGGAAGCAATCAGCCCCAGCATTTT.

The gene calls are TRBV19 and TRBJ2-2; D is perhaps TRBD2 (6 bases). The CDR3 sequence is 14 residues long. Germline lookup yields CDR1 LNHDA and CDR2 SQIVND (reference sequence). The V end was cut by 5 bases, the J end by 5 bases, with 12 bases between. The CDR3 reads CASSPGLGTGELFF. CDR3 sequence (DNA): TGTGCCAGTAGTCCGGGACTGGGAACCGGGGAGCTGTTTTTT.

The genes are TRBV7-2 and TRBJ1-2; D may be TRBD1 (5 bases). Trimming cost V 3 bases and J 8 bases, with 7 bases left between them. Germline values: CDR1 SGHTA, CDR2 FQGNSA. This CDR3 is 11 amino acids long. Written as DNA, the CDR3 is TGTGCCAGCAGCTTGGGGGGGGGCTACACCTTC. Amino acid sequence: CASSLGGGYTF.

This chain connects TRBV6-1 to TRBJ1-2; 7 positions match TRBD1. CDR1 and CDR2 (germline): MNHNS, SASEGT. Losses at the gene ends were 4 bases for V and 3 bases for J; bases not matched to a gene: 5. The CDR3 covers 14 residues. The CDR3 reads CASSVSRGDYGYTF. In DNA, the CDR3 is TGTGCCAGCAGTGTAAGCAGGGGGGACTATGGCTACACCTTC.

In this sample, this clone turned up a few times. The rearrangement joins TRBV29-1 to TRBJ2-1; 7 bases are shared with TRBD1. CDR3 size: 14 residues. CDR1 is SQVTM, CDR2 ANQGSEA, per germline. Losses at the gene ends were 7 bases for V and 0 bases for J; bases not matched to a gene: 6. The CDR3 DNA sequence: TGCAGCGGGGTTGACAGGGCCTCCTACAATGAGCAGTTCTTC. It yields the protein CSGVDRASYNEQFF.

This sequence joins TRBV9 and TRBJ1-2; a possible D gene is TRBD1 (6 bases). Germline-derived CDR1 and CDR2 are SGDLS and YYNGEE. Trimming took 3 bases from V and 2 from J, leaving 14 bases between them. The CDR3 totals 15 residues. CDR3 coding DNA: TGTGCCAGCAGCGCGACAACAGGGTTCAACTATGGCTACACCTTC. This encodes CASSATTGFNYGYTF.

The count of this clone is one. The chain recombines TRBV5-1 with TRBJ1-1, with D possibly TRBD1 on 6 matching bases. This CDR3 is 15 amino acids long. Germline-derived CDR1 and CDR2 are SGHRS and YFSETQ. V was shortened by 4 bases and J by 1 base, with 14 bases between the two germline ends. CDR3 nucleotide sequence: TGCGCCAGCAGCCTGGGTACAGGGACGAACACTGAAGCTTTCTTT. It codes for CASSLGTGTNTEAFF. Full variable domain (rest looked up from reference TRBV5-1 and TRBJ1-1): KAGVTQTPRYLIKTRGQQVTLSCSPISGHRSVSWYQQTPGQGLQFLFEYFSETQRNKGNFPGRFSGRQFSNSRSEMNVSTLELGDSALYLCASSLGTGTNTEAFFGQGTRLTVV.

Only one count was recorded for this clone. This chain links TRBV7-3 with TRBJ2-1; 7 bases are a match to TRBD2. Germline trimming cut 3 bases from V and 7 bases from J; bases unmatched to any gene: 9. The CDR3 extends over 15 amino acids. From germline, CDR1 is SGHTA and CDR2 FQGTGA. CDR3 coding DNA: TGTGCCAGCAGCTTCCGGCTAGCGGCCGTAAATGAGCAGTTCTTC. Translating gives CASSFRLAAVNEQFF.

This clone was picked up a small number of times. The J gene is TRBJ2-7, the V gene TRBV6-5; 8 bases match TRBD1. CDR3 length: 14 residues. V lost 5 bases to trimming and J lost 2 bases; unmatched junction nucleotides: 5. Germline V CDR1 and CDR2: MNHEY, SVGAGI. CDR3 amino acids: CASSLDRGTYEQYF. The CDR3 DNA sequence: TGTGCCAGCAGTCTTGACAGGGGTACCTACGAGCAGTACTTC.

Regarding this clone: Distinct nucleotide sequences in the sample also encode this CDR3. The rearrangement uses TRBV10-3 and TRBJ2-7, with 8 bases matching TRBD2. The CDR3 runs 16 residues. Germline V lookup: CDR1 ENHRY, CDR2 SYGVKD. With V trimmed by 0 bases and J by 3 bases, 7 bases remained unmatched. CDR3: CAISESSGGAFYEQYF. DNA for the CDR3: TGTGCCATCAGTGAGTCGTCGGGGGGGGCGTTCTACGAGCAGTACTTC.

The chain carries TRBV18 and TRBJ1-2; perhaps TRBD1 as D (6 bases). The V gene's germline CDR1 is KGHSH and CDR2 LQKENI. The V end lost 5 bases, the J end lost 4 bases, and 14 bases lay between the germline ends. The CDR3 contains 14 residues. CDR3 bases: TGTGCCAGCTCAATACAGGGAGCGGTCTATGGCTACACCTTC. This translates into CASSIQGAVYGYTF.

The chain is built from TRBV10-1 and TRBJ2-7, with TRBD1 as a possible D gene (6 bases). V lost 2 bases and J lost 4, with 9 bases in between. Germline assignment: CDR1 WNHNN and CDR2 SYGVQD (reference sequence). The CDR3 is 13 residues long. CDR3 residues: CASSERQAYEQYF. The CDR3 DNA is TGCGCCAGCAGTGAGAGACAGGCTTACGAGCAGTACTTC.